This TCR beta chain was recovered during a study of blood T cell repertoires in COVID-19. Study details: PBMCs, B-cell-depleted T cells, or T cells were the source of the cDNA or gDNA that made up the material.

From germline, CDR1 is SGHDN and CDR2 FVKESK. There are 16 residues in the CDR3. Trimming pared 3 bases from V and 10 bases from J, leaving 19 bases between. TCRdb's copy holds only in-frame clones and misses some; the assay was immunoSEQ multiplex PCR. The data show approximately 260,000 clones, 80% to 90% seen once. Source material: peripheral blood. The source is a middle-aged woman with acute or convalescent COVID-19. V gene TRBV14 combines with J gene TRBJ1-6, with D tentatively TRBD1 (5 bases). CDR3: CASSQNADMLGSPLHF. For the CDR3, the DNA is TGTGCCAGCAGCCAGAACGCGGACATGCTGGGCTCACCCCTCCACTTT.